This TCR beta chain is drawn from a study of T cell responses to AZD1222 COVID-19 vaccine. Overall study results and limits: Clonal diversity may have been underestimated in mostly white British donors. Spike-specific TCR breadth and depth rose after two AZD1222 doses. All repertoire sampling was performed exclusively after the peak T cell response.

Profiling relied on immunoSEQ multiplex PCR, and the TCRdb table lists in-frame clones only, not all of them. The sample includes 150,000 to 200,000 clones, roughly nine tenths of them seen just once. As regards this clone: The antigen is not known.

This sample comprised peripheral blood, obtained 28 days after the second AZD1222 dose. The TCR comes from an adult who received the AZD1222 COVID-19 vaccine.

In DNA form, the CDR3 reads TGCGCCAGCAGCCAAGAAGCACGGGGCTACGAGCAGTACTTC. This translates into CASSQEARGYEQYF. The genes are TRBV4-3 and TRBJ2-7, with D possibly being TRBD2 (5 bases). CDR3 length: 14 amino acids. V was pared by 0 bases and J by 3 bases, with 9 bases between. Per the germline V gene, CDR1 is LGHNA and CDR2 is YSLEER.